The present T cell receptor (beta chain) was sequenced within a study of CD8+ T cells in alopecia areata. CDR3 length: 14 amino acids. V was cut by 4 bases and J by 5 bases, with 13 bases left in between. Germline CDR1 is MNHEY and CDR2 is SVGAGI. Specified treatment: oral pan-JAK inhibitor, 5-10 mg twice daily. Those with alopecia areata gave lesional scalp punch biopsies and peripheral blood. As the sequencing template, cDNA was produced by extracting RNA and reverse transcribing it. Using immunoSEQ multiplex PCR, the repertoire was profiled, and TCRdb retains in-frame clones only, with some absent. The sample lists 100,000 to 140,000 clones, roughly 89% occurring once.

The chain uses TRBV6-5 and TRBJ2-3; D not certain. This TCR derives from a human donor with alopecia areata. Specimen: CD8+ T cells sorted from blood, collected at week 24, from a patient treated with tofacitinib. As DNA, the CDR3 is TGTGCCAGCAGTTTTAGCCTAGATGGAGATACGCAGTATTTT. This codes for CASSFSLDGDTQYF.